Shown below are 13 T cell receptor beta chains from a single sample sequenced in a study of blood T cells in healthy people across ages. The second PCR ran about 7 to 12 cycles with a sample-barcoded 5' primer and J-beta primers. TCRdb ran MiXCR on the 5' RACE reads and lists one entry per CDR3 protein. The sample holds more than 1.4 million distinct CDR3 sequences, roughly 40% seen once. The material sequenced was blood. These receptors all come from a young woman in good health.

This clonotype came up a few times. The chain links TRBV7-2 to TRBJ1-2; D gene ambiguous. This CDR3 comprises 13 residues. Germline assignment: CDR1 SGHTA and CDR2 FQGNSA. V was shortened by 5 bases and J by 6 bases, with 13 bases between the two germline ends. The CDR3 nucleotides are TGTGCCAGCAGCGTAGTCAGATTAGATGGCTACACCTTC. Amino acid sequence: CASSVVRLDGYTF.

The chain combines TRBV30 with TRBJ2-3; 9 positions agree with TRBD2. Germline V gene data show CDR1 as GTSNPN and CDR2 as SVGIG (reference sequence). CDR3 length: 13 amino acids. Trimming removed 4 bases from V and 5 bases from J; junction bases left unmatched: 4. The DNA of the CDR3 is TGTGCCTGGACCCCTAGCGGGGAAGATACGCAGTATTTT. This gives the protein CAWTPSGEDTQYF. Complete variable domain (other parts from reference TRBV30 and TRBJ2-3): SQTIHQWPATLVQPVGSPLSLECTVEGTSNPNLYWYRQAAGRGLQLLFYSVGIGQISSEVPQNLSASRPQDRQFILSSKKLLLSDSGFYLCAWTPSGEDTQYFGPGTRLTVL.

The V call is TRBV10-3, the J call TRBJ1-1, with a possible D match to TRBD1 (5 bases). CDR1 ENHRY and CDR2 SYGVKD come from the germline V gene. The CDR3 length is 15 residues. Trimming shortened V by 11 bases and J by 0 bases, and 19 bases separated the two germline ends. The CDR3 region is CAAAPAFRVNTEAFF. The CDR3 coding sequence is TGTGCCGCAGCCCCAGCATTCAGGGTGAACACTGAAGCTTTCTTT.

The genes are TRBV30 and TRBJ2-5; a weak D match, TRBD1 (5 bases). Germline V gene sequence: CDR1 GTSNPN, CDR2 SVGIG (reference sequence). This CDR3 spans 12 amino acids. The germline V and J ends were trimmed by 3 bases and 5 bases, with 10 bases remaining between them. The CDR3 DNA follows: TGTGCCTGGAGCAGGGTTCGGGAGACCCAGTACTTC. It translates to CAWSRVRETQYF.

This clonotype showed up just a few times. The gene calls are TRBV29-1 and TRBJ1-1, with D perhaps matching TRBD1 (5 bases). Trimming stripped 4 bases from V and 1 base from J, with 16 bases between. The germline V gene encodes CDR1 SQVTM and CDR2 ANQGSEA. The CDR3 is 15 amino acids. The CDR3 nucleotides are TGCAGCGTTGCCAAACAGGCCGATAGGAACACTGAAGCTTTCTTT. The encoded protein is CSVAKQADRNTEAFF.

The rearrangement uses TRBV7-3 and TRBJ2-4; 7 nucleotides agree with TRBD2. Near its end, the DNA agrees better with TRBJ2-7, so the J call may be wrong. The CDR3 length is 15 residues. Looked up from germline, CDR1 is SGHTA and CDR2 is FQGTGA. The CDR3 DNA follows: TGTGCCAGCAGCTTGGGGGAAGCGGGGCATTACGAGCAGTACTTC. It translates to CASSLGEAGHYEQYF.

This clonotype was observed a handful of times. This chain connects TRBV10-3 to TRBJ2-1; 10 bases line up with TRBD2. The germline CDR1 and CDR2 sequences are ENHRY and SYGVKD. The CDR3 is 15 amino acids. V trimming: 2 bases; J trimming: 10 bases; junction bases outside the gene matches: 8. The CDR3 spells CAISEPVGTSEEQFF. The CDR3 DNA follows: TGTGCCATCAGTGAGCCAGTAGGGACTAGCGAAGAGCAGTTCTTC.

About this clonotype itself: A read error may explain this, as a much larger clone is one base away. The genes are TRBV29-1 and TRBJ2-5; D gene ambiguous. The J call may not be correct, given that the DNA end is closer to TRBJ2-1. This CDR3 has 12 amino acids. Germline V lookup: CDR1 SQVTM, CDR2 ANQGSEA. The CDR3 is CSVLLEQETQFF. The CDR3 region has the DNA TGCAGCGTCCTATTAGAACAAGAGACCCAGTTCTTC.

This clonotype was counted at least ten times. J is TRBJ1-2 and V is TRBV3-1; a weak D match, TRBD1 (5 bases). Trimming left V 3 bases short and J 4 bases short, with 15 bases between. CDR3 length: 15 amino acids. Germline values: CDR1 LGHDT, CDR2 YNNKEL (reference sequence). DNA of the CDR3: TGTGCCAGCAGCCATGGGACCTACTCATCCTATGGCTACACCTTC. It specifies CASSHGTYSSYGYTF. The entire variable domain, with the rest obtained from reference TRBV3-1 and TRBJ1-2, is as follows: DTAVSQTPKYLVTQMGNDKSIKCEQNLGHDTMYWYKQDSKKFLKIMFSYNNKELIINETVPNRFSPKSPDKAHLNLHINSLELGDSAVYFCASSHGTYSSYGYTFGSGTRLTVV.

The rearrangement links TRBV29-1 to TRBJ2-7; possible D gene TRBD2, 6 bases. The CDR3 runs 13 residues. V was cut by 3 bases and J by 3 bases, with 12 bases left in between. Per germline, CDR1 SQVTM and CDR2 ANQGSEA. This chain's CDR3 is CSVDGGTSYEQYF. The CDR3 region has the DNA TGCAGCGTTGACGGGGGAACCAGCTACGAGCAGTACTTC.

This clonotype turned up a few times. The chain has TRBV20-1 and TRBJ2-3; possible D gene TRBD2, 6 bases. Trimming took 4 bases from V and 2 from J, leaving 10 bases between them. This CDR3 region has 13 residues. CDR1 and CDR2 (germline): DFQATT, SNEGSKA (reference sequence). CDR3 nucleotides: TGCAGTGCTACCCGGGGGACCACAGATACGCAGTATTTT. This codes for CSATRGTTDTQYF.

The chain carries TRBV3-1 and TRBJ1-1; 7 nucleotides match TRBD1. The germline CDR1 and CDR2 sequences are LGHDT and YNNKEL (reference sequence). The CDR3 covers 15 residues. V lost 2 bases, J lost 5 bases, and 8 bases stayed unmatched. The CDR3 loop reads CASSQRTGWATEAFF. DNA for the CDR3: TGTGCCAGCAGCCAACGGACAGGTTGGGCGACTGAAGCTTTCTTT.

V is TRBV7-9 and J is TRBJ2-5; 7 bases fit TRBD1. V was pared by 5 bases and J by 3 bases, with 6 bases of the junction left unmatched. Germline loops: CDR1 SEHNR, CDR2 FQNEAQ (reference sequence). The CDR3 loop spans 14 amino acids. The CDR3 region has the DNA TGTGCCAGCAGCCGCACCGGGACAGAAGAGACCCAGTACTTC. Protein: CASSRTGTEETQYF.